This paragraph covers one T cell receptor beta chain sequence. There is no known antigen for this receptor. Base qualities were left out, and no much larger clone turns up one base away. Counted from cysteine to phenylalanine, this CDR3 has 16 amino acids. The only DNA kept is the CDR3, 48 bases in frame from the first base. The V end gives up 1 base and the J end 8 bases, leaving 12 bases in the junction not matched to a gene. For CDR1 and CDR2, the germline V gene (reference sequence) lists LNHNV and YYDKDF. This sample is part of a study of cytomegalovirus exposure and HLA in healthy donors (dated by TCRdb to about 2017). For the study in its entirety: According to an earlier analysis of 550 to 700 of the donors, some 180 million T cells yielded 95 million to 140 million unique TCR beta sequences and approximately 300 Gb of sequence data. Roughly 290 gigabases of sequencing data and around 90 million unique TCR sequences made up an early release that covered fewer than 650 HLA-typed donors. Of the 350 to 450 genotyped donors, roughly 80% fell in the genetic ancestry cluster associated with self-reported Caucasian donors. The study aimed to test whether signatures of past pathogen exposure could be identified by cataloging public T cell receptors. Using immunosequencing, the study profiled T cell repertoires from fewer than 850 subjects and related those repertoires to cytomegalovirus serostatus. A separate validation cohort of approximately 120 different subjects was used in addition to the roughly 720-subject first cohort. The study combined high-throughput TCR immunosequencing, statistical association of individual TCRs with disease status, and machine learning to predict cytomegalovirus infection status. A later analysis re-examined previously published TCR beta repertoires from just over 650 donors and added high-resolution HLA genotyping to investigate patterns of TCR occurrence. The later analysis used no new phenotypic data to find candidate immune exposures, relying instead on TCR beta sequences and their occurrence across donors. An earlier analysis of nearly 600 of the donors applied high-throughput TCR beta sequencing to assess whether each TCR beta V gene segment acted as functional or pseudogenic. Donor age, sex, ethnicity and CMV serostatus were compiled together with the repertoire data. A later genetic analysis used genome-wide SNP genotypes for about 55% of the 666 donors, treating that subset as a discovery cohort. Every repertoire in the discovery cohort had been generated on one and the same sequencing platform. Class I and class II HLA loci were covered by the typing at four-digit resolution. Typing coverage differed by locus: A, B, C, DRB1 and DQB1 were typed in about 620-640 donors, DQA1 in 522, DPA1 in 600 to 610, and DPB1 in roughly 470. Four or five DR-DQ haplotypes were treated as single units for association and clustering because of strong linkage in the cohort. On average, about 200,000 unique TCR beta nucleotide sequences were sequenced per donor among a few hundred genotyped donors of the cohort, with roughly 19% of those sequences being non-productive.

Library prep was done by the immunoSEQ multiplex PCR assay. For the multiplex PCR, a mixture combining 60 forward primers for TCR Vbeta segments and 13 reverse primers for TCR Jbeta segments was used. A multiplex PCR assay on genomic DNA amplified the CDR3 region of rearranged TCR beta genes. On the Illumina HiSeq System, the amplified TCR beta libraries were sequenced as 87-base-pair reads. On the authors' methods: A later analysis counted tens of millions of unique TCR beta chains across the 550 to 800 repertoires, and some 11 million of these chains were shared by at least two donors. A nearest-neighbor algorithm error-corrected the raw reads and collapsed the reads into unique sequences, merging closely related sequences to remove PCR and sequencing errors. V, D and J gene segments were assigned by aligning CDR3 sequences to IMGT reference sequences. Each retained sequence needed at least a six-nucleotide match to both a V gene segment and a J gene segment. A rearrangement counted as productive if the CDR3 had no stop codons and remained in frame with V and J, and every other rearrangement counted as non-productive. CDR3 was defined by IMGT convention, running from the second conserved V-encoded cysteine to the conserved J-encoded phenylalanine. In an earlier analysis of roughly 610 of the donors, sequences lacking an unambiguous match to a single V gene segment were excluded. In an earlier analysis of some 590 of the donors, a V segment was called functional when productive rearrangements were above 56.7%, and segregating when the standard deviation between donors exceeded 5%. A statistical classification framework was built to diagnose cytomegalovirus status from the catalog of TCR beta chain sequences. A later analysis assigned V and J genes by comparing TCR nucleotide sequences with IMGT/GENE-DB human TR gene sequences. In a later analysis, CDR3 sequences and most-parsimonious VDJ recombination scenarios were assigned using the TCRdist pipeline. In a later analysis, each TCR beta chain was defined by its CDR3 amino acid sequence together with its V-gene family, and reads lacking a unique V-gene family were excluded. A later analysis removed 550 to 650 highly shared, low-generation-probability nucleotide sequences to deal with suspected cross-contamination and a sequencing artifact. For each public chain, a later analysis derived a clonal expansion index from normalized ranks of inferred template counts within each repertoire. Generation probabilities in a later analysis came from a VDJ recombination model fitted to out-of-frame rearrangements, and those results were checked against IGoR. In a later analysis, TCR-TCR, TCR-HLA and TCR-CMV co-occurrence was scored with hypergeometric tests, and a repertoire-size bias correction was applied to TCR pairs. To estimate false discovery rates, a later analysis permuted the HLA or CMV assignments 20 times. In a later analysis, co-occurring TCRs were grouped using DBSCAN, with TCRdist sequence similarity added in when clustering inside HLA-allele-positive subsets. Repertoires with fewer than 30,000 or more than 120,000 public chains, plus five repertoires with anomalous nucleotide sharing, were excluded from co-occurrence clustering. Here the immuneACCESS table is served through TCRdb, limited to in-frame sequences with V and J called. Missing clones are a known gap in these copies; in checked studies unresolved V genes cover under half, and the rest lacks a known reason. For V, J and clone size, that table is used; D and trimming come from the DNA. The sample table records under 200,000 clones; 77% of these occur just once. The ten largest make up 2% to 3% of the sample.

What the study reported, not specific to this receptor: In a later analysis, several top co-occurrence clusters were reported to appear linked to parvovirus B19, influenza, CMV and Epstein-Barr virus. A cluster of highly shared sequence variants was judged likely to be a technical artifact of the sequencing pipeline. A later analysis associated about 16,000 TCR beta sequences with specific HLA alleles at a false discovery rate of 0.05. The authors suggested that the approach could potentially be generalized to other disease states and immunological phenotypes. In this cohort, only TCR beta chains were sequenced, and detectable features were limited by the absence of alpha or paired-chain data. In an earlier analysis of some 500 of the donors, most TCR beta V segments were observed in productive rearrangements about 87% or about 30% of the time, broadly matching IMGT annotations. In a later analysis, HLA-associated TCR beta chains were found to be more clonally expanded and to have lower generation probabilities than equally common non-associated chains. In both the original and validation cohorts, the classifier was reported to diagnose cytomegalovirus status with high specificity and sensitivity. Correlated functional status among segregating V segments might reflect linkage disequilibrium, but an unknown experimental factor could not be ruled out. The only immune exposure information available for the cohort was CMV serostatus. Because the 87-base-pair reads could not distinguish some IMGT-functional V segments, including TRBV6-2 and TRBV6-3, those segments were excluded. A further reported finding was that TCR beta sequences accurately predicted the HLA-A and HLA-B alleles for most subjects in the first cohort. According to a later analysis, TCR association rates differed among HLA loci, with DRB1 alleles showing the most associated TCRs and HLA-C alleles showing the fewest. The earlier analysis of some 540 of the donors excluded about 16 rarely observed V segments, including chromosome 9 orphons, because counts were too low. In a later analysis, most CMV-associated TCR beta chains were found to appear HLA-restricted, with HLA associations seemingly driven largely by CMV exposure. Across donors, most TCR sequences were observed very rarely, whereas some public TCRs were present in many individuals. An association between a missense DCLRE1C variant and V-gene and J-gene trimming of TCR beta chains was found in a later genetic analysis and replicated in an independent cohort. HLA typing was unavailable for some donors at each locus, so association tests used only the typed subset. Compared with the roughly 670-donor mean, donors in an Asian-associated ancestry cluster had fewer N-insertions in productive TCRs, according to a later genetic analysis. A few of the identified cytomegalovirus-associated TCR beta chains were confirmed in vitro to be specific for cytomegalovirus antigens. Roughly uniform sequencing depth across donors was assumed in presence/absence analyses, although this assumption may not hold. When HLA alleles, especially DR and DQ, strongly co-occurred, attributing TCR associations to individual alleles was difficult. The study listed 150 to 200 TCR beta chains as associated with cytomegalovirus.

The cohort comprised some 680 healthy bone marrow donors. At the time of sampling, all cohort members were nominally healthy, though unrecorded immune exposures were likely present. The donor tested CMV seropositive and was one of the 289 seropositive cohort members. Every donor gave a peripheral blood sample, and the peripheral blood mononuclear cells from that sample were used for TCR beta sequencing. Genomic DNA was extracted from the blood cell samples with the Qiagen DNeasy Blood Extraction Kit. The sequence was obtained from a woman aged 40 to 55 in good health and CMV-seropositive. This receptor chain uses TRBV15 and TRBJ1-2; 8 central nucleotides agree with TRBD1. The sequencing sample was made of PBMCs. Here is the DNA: TGTGCCACCAGCAGAGCAGGGGGCGGTGGCGGGTGGGGCTACACCTTC. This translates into CATSRAGGGGGWGYTF.